This T cell receptor (beta chain) was found in a study of T cells in localized non-small cell lung cancer. Whole-study results and caveats: Detection in adjacent lung was observed for a median 57 of the top 100 tumor clones.

This clone is judged large. Its matching antigen is unknown. Sequenced by immunoSEQ multiplex PCR; TCRdb stores in-frame clones only, minus some. Among several thousand clones, roughly 31% were seen once, and the ten largest hold approximately 9.6%. Here the sequenced sample was lung tumor tissue, taken before any cancer treatment. This TCR was sampled from a male donor aged 60 or over with stage I lung adenocarcinoma.

This CDR3 reads CASSLGGGSNYGYTF. The CDR3 nucleotides read TGTGCCAGCAGCTTAGGGGGTGGCAGTAACTATGGCTACACCTTC. This sequence joins TRBV11-3 and TRBJ1-2, with D unresolved. The CDR3 is 15 amino acids. Germline V gene data show CDR1 as SGHNT and CDR2 as YENEEA. Trimming shortened V by 1 base and J by 1 base, and 10 bases separated the two germline ends.